This passage covers 20 T cell receptor beta chains from one sample sequenced in a study of T cells in localized non-small cell lung cancer. Assay: immunoSEQ multiplex PCR; the TCRdb copy retains only in-frame clones and omits some. The sample lists tens of thousands of clones, about 86% occurring once. Sample: peripheral blood, taken before any cancer treatment. The receptors were gathered from a woman aged 35-75 years with stage I lung adenocarcinoma.

The chain links TRBV19 to TRBJ1-4; D is ambiguous. The V and J ends lost 4 bases and 7 bases respectively, with 16 bases between them. This CDR3 spans 15 amino acids. Per the germline V gene, CDR1 is LNHDA and CDR2 is SQIVND (reference sequence). The CDR3 sequence: CASSSTVELGEKLFF. CDR3 nucleotides: TGTGCCAGTAGTAGTACGGTGGAACTAGGTGAAAAACTGTTTTTT. The full variable domain, completed using reference TRBV19 and TRBJ1-4, is DGGITQSPKYLFRKEGQNVTLSCEQNLNHDAMYWYRQDPGQGLRLIYYSQIVNDFQKGDIAEGYSVSREKKESFPLTVTSAQKNPTAFYLCASSSTVELGEKLFFGSGTQLSVL.

The chain couples TRBV9 to TRBJ1-6, with D unresolved. The CDR3 runs to 13 residues. Germline V gives CDR1 SGDLS, CDR2 YYNGEE. V was trimmed by 1 base and J by 8 bases, leaving 7 bases between them. The CDR3 is CASSVYGDSPLHF. CDR3 bases: TGTGCCAGCAGCGTATACGGCGATTCACCCCTCCACTTT. Using reference TRBV9 and TRBJ1-6 for the parts outside the CDR3, the full variable domain is DSGVTQTPKHLITATGQRVTLRCSPRSGDLSVYWYQQSLDQGLQFLIQYYNGEERAKGNILERFSAQQFPDLHSELNLSSLELGDSALYFCASSVYGDSPLHFGNGTRLTVT.

V is TRBV11-1 and J is TRBJ2-3; D gene ambiguous. This CDR3 comprises 14 residues. Germline V lookup: CDR1 SGHAT, CDR2 FQDESV (reference sequence). The V and J ends lost 1 base and 8 bases respectively, with 13 bases between them. CDR3 coding DNA: TGTGCCAGCAGCTTAGGCTCGACACGCGGTACGCAGTATTTT. Translating gives CASSLGSTRGTQYF.

V is TRBV5-1 and J is TRBJ1-2; maybe TRBD1 (5 bases). Germline V gene sequence: CDR1 SGHRS, CDR2 YFSETQ. CDR3 length: 16 residues. The germline V and J ends were trimmed by 6 bases and 4 bases, with 22 bases remaining between them. In nucleotides, the CDR3 is TGCGCCAGCACCGACGAGAGGGTTGGGGGGATCTATGGCTACACCTTC. Amino acid sequence: CASTDERVGGIYGYTF.

The J gene is TRBJ2-2, the V gene TRBV19; 10 bases line up with TRBD2. V lost 9 bases and J lost 4; bases outside the gene matches: 8. The CDR3 extends over 15 amino acids. Per germline, CDR1 LNHDA and CDR2 SQIVND (reference sequence). This CDR3 is CASADLAGGTGELFF. CDR3 sequence (DNA): TGTGCCAGCGCCGACTTAGCGGGGGGCACCGGGGAGCTGTTTTTT.

The chain links TRBV6-1 to TRBJ1-6; D unclear. This CDR3 comprises 15 residues. The germline V gene has CDR1 MNHNS and CDR2 SASEGT. V shed 1 base and J shed 9 bases, with 13 bases lying between them. The CDR3 DNA is TGTGCCAGCAGTGAAGAGGAGGGTGAGGCTTCACCCCTCCACTTT. This codes for CASSEEEGEASPLHF.

This rearrangement joins TRBV7-3 to TRBJ2-3; D is unclear. CDR3 length equals 14 residues. V shed 0 bases and J shed 4 bases, with 8 bases lying between them. CDR1 is SGHTA, CDR2 FQGTGA, per germline. The CDR3 here is CASSLTVPPDTQYF. The DNA for the CDR3 is TGTGCCAGCAGCTTAACCGTTCCGCCAGATACGCAGTATTTT. The complete variable domain, with remaining parts taken from reference TRBV7-3 and TRBJ2-3, reads GAGVSQTPSNKVTEKGKYVELRCDPISGHTALYWYRQSLGQGPEFLIYFQGTGAADDSGLPNDRFFAVRPEGSVSTLKIQRTERGDSAVYLCASSLTVPPDTQYFGPGTRLTVL.

This clone came up a few times. Here the CDR3 reads CASSVGTVGSYEQYF. CDR3 DNA: TGTGCCAGCAGCGTGGGTACGGTTGGCTCCTACGAGCAGTACTTC. This sequence joins TRBV9 and TRBJ2-7; unclear D gene. CDR1 is SGDLS, CDR2 YYNGEE, per germline. This CDR3 spans 15 amino acids. Deletions cut 2 bases from V and 0 bases from J, with 12 bases between.

The chain combines TRBV9 with TRBJ2-3; maybe TRBD2 (6 bases). The ends were cut back, 3 bases at V and 5 bases at J, with 13 bases in the middle. The V gene's germline CDR1 is SGDLS and CDR2 YYNGEE. CDR3 size: 14 residues. The CDR3 loop reads CASSATSGRDTQYF. The CDR3 coding sequence is TGTGCCAGCAGCGCGACTAGTGGGCGAGATACGCAGTATTTT.

J is TRBJ2-1 and V is TRBV6-1; 12 bases map to TRBD2. This CDR3 is 18 amino acids long. Trimming removed 3 bases from V and 0 bases from J; junction bases left unmatched: 6. The germline CDR1 and CDR2 sequences are MNHNS and SASEGT. The CDR3 here is CASSDPGLAGSSYNEQFF. For the CDR3, the DNA is TGTGCCAGCAGTGATCCAGGACTAGCGGGGAGCTCCTACAATGAGCAGTTCTTC.

CDR3 DNA sequence: TGTGCCAGCAGCGGTGGGACTAACTACAATGAGCAGTTCTTC. Its translation is CASSGGTNYNEQFF. This chain connects TRBV9 to TRBJ2-1, with TRBD2 matching 7 bases. This CDR3 is built from 14 residues. Trimming took 3 bases from V and 3 from J; bases not matched to a gene: 3. Germline V CDR1 and CDR2: SGDLS, YYNGEE.

The gene calls are TRBV19 and TRBJ1-5; D gene unclear. Germline CDR1 LNHDA, CDR2 SQIVND (reference sequence). The CDR3 runs 13 residues. Trimming took 8 bases from V and 0 from J, leaving 8 bases between them. The CDR3 DNA sequence: TGTGCCAGTTCGGGGAGTAGCAATCAGCCCCAGCATTTT. Amino acid sequence: CASSGSSNQPQHF.

J is TRBJ1-6 and V is TRBV9; a possible D gene is TRBD1 (5 bases). The CDR3 loop spans 16 amino acids. V lost 0 bases and J 4 bases, leaving 11 bases between the germline ends. Germline lookup yields CDR1 SGDLS and CDR2 YYNGEE. CDR3 nucleotide sequence: TGTGCCAGCAGCGTAGATGGGACGGGATATAATTCACCCCTCCACTTT. This codes for CASSVDGTGYNSPLHF. Full variable domain (remainder filled in from reference TRBV9 and TRBJ1-6): DSGVTQTPKHLITATGQRVTLRCSPRSGDLSVYWYQQSLDQGLQFLIQYYNGEERAKGNILERFSAQQFPDLHSELNLSSLELGDSALYFCASSVDGTGYNSPLHFGNGTRLTVT.

The chain is built from TRBV11-1 and TRBJ1-2; D call uncertain. Trimming removed 3 bases at V and 1 base at J, with 9 bases between. The CDR3 covers 14 residues. Germline CDR1 is SGHAT and CDR2 is FQDESV (reference sequence). Written as DNA, the CDR3 is TGTGCCAGCAGCTTCGGGAATAATAACTATGGCTACACCTTC. Its protein product is CASSFGNNNYGYTF.

The chain is built from TRBV7-9 and TRBJ1-3; D remains unclear. V lost 6 bases to trimming and J lost 0 bases, with 12 bases between them. Germline V gene data show CDR1 as SEHNR and CDR2 as FQNEAQ (reference sequence). This CDR3 contains 15 residues. The CDR3 spells CASRPTTSSGNTIYF. Written as DNA, the CDR3 is TGTGCCAGCAGACCGACAACAAGCTCTGGAAACACCATATATTTT.

The chain joins TRBV13 to TRBJ1-1, with a weak D call TRBD1 (5 bases). This CDR3 has 15 residues. V shed 0 bases and J shed 5 bases, with 13 bases lying between them. From germline, CDR1 is PRHDT and CDR2 FYEKMQ (reference sequence). The CDR3 loop reads CASSLGAGQATEAFF. In nucleotides, the CDR3 is TGTGCCAGCAGCTTAGGGGCAGGGCAGGCAACTGAAGCTTTCTTT.

This clone occurred once. This chain links TRBV27 with TRBJ2-1, with TRBD1 matching 8 bases. With 5 bases clipped from V and 6 bases from J, the junction kept 15 bases outside the gene matches. Germline loops: CDR1 MNHEY, CDR2 SMNVEV (reference sequence). This CDR3 comprises 17 residues. The CDR3 loop reads CASSLPRPDRAFNEQFF. The CDR3 nucleotides are TGTGCCAGCAGTCTACCCCGCCCGGACAGGGCTTTCAATGAGCAGTTCTTC.

V and J are TRBV7-9 and TRBJ1-2; weak D call: TRBD1 (5 bases). Trimming cost V 5 bases and J 4 bases, with 23 bases left between them. CDR1 and CDR2 from the germline V gene are SEHNR and FQNEAQ (reference sequence). This CDR3 has 17 amino acids. CDR3 region: CASSPRGGGPSSYGYTF. The DNA for the CDR3 is TGTGCCAGCAGCCCTAGGGGCGGGGGACCAAGTAGCTATGGCTACACCTTC. Full variable domain (rest looked up from reference TRBV7-9 and TRBJ1-2): DTGVSQNPRHKITKRGQNVTFRCDPISEHNRLYWYRQTLGQGPEFLTYFQNEAQLEKSRLLSDRFSAERPKGSFSTLEIQRTEQGDSAMYLCASSPRGGGPSSYGYTFGSGTRLTVV.

Details on this clone: Other DNA sequences in the sample encode the same CDR3. The rearrangement joins TRBV9 to TRBJ2-3, with unresolved D. The CDR3 is made up of 13 amino acids. The V end was cut by 0 bases, the J end by 1 base, with 3 bases between. Germline lookup yields CDR1 SGDLS and CDR2 YYNGEE. CDR3 sequence reads: CASSVAGTDTQYF. CDR3 nucleotides: TGTGCCAGCAGCGTAGCGGGCACAGATACGCAGTATTTT.

The J gene is TRBJ1-4, the V gene TRBV30, with D tentatively TRBD1 (6 bases). From germline, CDR1 is GTSNPN and CDR2 SVGIG (reference sequence). The CDR3 totals 13 residues. V shed 3 bases and J shed 6 bases, with 11 bases lying between them. The CDR3 protein is CAWRPGTYEKLFF. CDR3 bases: TGTGCCTGGAGACCCGGGACATATGAAAAACTGTTTTTT.